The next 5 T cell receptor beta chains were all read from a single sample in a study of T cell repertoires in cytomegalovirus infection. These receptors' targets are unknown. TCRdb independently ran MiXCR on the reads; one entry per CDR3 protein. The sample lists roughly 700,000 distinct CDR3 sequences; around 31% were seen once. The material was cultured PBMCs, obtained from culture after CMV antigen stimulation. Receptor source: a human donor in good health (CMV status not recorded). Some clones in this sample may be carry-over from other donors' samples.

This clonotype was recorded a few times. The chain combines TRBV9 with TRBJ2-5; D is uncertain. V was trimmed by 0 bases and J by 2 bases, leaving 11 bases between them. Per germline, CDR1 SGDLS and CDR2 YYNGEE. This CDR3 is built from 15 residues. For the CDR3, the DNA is TGTGCCAGCAGCGTAGGGGCAAGTCGACAAGAGACCCAGTACTTC. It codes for CASSVGASRQETQYF.

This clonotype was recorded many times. CDR3 sequence reads: CASSLRGLAGGPGNIQYF. DNA for the CDR3: TGTGCCAGCAGCCTGCGGGGACTAGCGGGAGGGCCTGGAAACATTCAGTACTTC. The chain has TRBV7-2 and TRBJ2-4; 16 nucleotides agree with TRBD2. The junction had 10 bases not matched to a gene; V was cut back by 5 bases and J by 6 bases. Germline V gene lookup returns CDR1 SGHTA and CDR2 FQGNSA. The CDR3 is 18 amino acids.

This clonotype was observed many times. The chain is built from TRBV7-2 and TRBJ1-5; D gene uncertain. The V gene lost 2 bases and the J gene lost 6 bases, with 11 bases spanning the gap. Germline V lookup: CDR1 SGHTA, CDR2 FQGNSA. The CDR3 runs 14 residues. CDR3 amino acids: CASSLTPRSQPQHF. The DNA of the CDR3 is TGTGCCAGCAGCTTAACCCCAAGGAGTCAGCCCCAGCATTTT.

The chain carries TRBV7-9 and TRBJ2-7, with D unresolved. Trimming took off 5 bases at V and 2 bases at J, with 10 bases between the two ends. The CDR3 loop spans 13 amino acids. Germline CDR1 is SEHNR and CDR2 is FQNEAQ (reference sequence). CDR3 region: CASSRPDPYEQYF. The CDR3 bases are TGTGCCAGCAGCCGACCGGACCCCTACGAGCAGTACTTC.

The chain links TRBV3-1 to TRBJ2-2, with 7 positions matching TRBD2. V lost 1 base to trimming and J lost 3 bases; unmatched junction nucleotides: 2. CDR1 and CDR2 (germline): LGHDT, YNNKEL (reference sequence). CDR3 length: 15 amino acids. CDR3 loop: CASSQGGGHTGELFF. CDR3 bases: TGTGCCAGCAGCCAAGGGGGAGGGCACACCGGGGAGCTGTTTTTT.